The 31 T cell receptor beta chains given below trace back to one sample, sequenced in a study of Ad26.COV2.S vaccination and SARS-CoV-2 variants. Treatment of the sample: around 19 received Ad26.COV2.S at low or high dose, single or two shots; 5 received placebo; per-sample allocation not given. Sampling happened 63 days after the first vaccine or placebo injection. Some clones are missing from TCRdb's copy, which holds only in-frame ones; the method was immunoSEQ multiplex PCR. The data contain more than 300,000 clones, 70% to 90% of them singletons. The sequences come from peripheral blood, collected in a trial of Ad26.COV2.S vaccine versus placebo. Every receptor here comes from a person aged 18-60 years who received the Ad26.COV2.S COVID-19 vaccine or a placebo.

The DNA of the CDR3 is TGTGCCAGCAGTTCCGGGACAGGGGGACCAACTAATGAAAAACTGTTTTTT. It codes for CASSSGTGGPTNEKLFF. The J gene is TRBJ1-4, the V gene TRBV28; the match to TRBD1 covers 11 bases. Germline V gene data show CDR1 as MDHEN and CDR2 as SYDVKM. The CDR3 is made up of 17 amino acids. After removal of 4 bases from V and 0 bases from J, the junction contained 4 bases not matched to a gene.

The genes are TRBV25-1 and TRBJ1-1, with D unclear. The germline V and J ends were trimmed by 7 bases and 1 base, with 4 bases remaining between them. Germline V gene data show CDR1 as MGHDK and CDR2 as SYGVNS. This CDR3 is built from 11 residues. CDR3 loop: CASTRNTEAFF. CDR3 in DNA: TGTGCCAGCACCCGGAACACTGAAGCTTTCTTT.

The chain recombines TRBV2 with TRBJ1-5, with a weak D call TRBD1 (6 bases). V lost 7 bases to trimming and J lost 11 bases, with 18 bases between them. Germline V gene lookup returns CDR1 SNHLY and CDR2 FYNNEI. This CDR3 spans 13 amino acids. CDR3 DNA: TGTGCCAGCACTCCGACAGGTTTTACGGCCCAGCATTTT. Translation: CASTPTGFTAQHF.

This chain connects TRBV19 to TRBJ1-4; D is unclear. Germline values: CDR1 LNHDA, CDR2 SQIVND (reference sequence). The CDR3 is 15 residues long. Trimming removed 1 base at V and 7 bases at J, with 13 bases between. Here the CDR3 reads CASSIARTLSEKLFF. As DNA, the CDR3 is TGTGCCAGTAGTATAGCACGGACCCTTAGTGAAAAACTGTTTTTT.

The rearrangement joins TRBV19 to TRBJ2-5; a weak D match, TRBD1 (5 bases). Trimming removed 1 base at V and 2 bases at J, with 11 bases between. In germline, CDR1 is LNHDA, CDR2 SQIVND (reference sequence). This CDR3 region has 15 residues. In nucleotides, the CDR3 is TGTGCCAGTAGTATAGGGCAGGGTGAACAAGAGACCCAGTACTTC. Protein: CASSIGQGEQETQYF. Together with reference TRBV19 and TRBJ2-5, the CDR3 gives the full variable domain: DGGITQSPKYLFRKEGQNVTLSCEQNLNHDAMYWYRQDPGQGLRLIYYSQIVNDFQKGDIAEGYSVSREKKESFPLTVTSAQKNPTAFYLCASSIGQGEQETQYFGPGTRLLVL.

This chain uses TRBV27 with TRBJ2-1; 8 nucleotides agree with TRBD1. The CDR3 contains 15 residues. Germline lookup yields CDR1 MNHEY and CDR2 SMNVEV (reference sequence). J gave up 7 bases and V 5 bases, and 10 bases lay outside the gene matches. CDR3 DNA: TGTGCCAGCAGTCTCACCAGGACAGGGAAGAATGAGCAGTTCTTC. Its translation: CASSLTRTGKNEQFF.

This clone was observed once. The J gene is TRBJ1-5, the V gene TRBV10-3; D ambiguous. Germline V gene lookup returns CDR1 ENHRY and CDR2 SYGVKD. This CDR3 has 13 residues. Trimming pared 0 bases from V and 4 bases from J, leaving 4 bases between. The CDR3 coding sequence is TGTGCCATCAGTGAGTCTGTGAATCAGCCCCAGCATTTT. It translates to CAISESVNQPQHF.

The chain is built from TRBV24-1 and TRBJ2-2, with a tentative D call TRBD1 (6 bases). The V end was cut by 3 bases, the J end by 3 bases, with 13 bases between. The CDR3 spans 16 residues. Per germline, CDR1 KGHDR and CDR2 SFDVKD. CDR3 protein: CATSDVNRADTGELFF. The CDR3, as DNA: TGTGCCACCAGTGATGTAAACAGGGCGGACACCGGGGAGCTGTTTTTT.

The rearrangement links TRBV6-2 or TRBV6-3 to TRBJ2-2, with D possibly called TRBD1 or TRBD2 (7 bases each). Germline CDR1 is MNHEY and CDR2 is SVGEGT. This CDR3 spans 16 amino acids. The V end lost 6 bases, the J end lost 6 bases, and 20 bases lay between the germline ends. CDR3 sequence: CASSPMGRGGPGELFF. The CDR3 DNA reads TGTGCCAGCAGCCCTATGGGCAGGGGGGGGCCCGGGGAGCTGTTTTTT.

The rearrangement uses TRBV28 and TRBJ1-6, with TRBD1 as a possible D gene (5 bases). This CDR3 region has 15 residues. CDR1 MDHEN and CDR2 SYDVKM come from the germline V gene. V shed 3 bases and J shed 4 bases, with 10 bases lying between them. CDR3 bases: TGTGCCAGCAGTTTCCCACAGGATTATAATTCACCCCTCCACTTT. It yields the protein CASSFPQDYNSPLHF.

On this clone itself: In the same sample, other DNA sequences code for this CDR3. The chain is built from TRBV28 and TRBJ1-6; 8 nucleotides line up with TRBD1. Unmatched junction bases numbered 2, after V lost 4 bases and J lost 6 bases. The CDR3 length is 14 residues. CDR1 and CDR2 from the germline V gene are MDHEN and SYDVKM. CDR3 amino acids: CASSSGQGNSPLHF. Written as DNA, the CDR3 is TGTGCCAGCAGTTCCGGACAGGGTAATTCACCCCTCCACTTT.

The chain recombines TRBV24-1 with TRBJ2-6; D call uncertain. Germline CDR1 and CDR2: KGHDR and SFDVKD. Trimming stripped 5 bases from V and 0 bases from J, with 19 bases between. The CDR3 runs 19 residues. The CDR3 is CATSAAGHTQSSGANVLTF. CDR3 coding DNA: TGTGCCACCAGTGCGGCAGGCCATACCCAAAGCTCTGGGGCCAACGTCCTGACTTTC.

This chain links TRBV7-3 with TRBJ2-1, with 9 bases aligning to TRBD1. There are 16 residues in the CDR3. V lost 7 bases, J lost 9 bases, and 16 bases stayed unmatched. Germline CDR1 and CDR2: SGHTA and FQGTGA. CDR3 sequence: CASKPGRGQGSGEQFF. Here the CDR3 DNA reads TGTGCCAGCAAACCTGGGAGAGGACAGGGGTCGGGTGAGCAGTTCTTC.

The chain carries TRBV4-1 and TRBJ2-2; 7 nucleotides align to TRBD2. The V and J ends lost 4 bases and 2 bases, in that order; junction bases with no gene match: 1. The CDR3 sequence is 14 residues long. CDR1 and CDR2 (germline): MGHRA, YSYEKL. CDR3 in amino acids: CASSRGGNTGELFF. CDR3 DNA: TGCGCCAGCAGCCGGGGGGGAAACACCGGGGAGCTGTTTTTT.

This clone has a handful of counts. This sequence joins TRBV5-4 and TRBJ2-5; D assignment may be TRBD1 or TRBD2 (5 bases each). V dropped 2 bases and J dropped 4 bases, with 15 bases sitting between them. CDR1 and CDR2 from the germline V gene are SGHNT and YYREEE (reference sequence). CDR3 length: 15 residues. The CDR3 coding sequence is TGTGCCAGCAGCTTACGGGACGCACCAACAGAGACCCAGTACTTC. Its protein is CASSLRDAPTETQYF.

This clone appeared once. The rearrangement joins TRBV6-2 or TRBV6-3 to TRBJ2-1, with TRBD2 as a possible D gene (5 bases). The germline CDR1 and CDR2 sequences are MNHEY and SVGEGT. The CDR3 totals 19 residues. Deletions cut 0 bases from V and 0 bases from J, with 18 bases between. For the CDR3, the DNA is TGTGCCAGCAGTTACTCGAGTCCCCGGGAAAATAGCTCCTACAATGAGCAGTTCTTC. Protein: CASSYSSPRENSSYNEQFF.

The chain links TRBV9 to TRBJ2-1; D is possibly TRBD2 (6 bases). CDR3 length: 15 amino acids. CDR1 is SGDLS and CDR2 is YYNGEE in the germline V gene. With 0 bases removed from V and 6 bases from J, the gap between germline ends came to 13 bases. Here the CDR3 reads CASSVEGRGTNEQFF. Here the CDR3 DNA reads TGTGCCAGCAGCGTAGAGGGACGGGGGACCAATGAGCAGTTCTTC.

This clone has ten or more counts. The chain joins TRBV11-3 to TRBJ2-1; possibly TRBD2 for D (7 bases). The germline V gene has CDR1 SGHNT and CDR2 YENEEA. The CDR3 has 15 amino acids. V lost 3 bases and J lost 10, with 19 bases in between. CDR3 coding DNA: TGTGCCAGCAGCTTTGGCGGGGGCCGGGCCAGGGAGCAGTTCTTC. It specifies CASSFGGGRAREQFF.

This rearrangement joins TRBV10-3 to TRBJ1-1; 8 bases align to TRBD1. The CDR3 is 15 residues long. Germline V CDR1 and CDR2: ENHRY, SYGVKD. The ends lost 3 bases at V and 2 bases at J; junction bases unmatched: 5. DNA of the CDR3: TGTGCCATCAGTGACCACGGACAGGGTAACACTGAAGCTTTCTTT. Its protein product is CAISDHGQGNTEAFF.

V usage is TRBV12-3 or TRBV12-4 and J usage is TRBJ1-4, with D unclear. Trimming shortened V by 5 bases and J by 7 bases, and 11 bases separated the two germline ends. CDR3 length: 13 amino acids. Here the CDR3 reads CASSRDMGEKLFF. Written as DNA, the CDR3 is TGTGCCAGCAGTCGTGACATGGGTGAAAAACTGTTTTTT.

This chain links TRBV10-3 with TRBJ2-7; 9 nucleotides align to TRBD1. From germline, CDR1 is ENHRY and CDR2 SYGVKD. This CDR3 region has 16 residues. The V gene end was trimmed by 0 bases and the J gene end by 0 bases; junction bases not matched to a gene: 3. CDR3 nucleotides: TGTGCCATCAGTGAGTCCCGGGACAGGGTCTCCTACGAGCAGTACTTC. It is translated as CAISESRDRVSYEQYF.

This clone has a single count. CDR3 sequence: CASSSGREREQFF. In DNA form, the CDR3 reads TGTGCCAGCAGCTCAGGCCGGGAGCGTGAGCAGTTCTTC. This sequence joins TRBV7-2 and TRBJ2-1; D is possibly TRBD2 (6 bases). CDR1 is SGHTA, CDR2 FQGNSA, per germline. Trimming took 4 bases from V and 9 from J, leaving 13 bases between them. The CDR3 loop spans 13 amino acids.

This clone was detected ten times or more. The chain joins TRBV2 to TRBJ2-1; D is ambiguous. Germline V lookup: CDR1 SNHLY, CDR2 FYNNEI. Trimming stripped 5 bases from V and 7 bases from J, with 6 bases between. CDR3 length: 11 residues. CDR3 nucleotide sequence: TGTGCCAGCAGTCCTAGTAATGAGCAGTTCTTC. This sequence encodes CASSPSNEQFF.

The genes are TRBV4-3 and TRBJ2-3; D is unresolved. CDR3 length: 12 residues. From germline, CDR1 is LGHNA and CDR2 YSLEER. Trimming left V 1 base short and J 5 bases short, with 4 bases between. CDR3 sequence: CASSQGIDTQYF. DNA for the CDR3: TGCGCCAGCAGCCAAGGCATAGATACGCAGTATTTT.

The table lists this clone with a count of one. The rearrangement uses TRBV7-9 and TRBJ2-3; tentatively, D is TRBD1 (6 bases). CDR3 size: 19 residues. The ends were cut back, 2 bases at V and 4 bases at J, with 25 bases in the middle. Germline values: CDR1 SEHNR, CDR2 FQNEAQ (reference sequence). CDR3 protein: CASSLRGFRGSSRPDTQYF. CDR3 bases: TGTGCCAGCAGCTTAAGGGGGTTTCGCGGGTCCTCGCGTCCAGATACGCAGTATTTT.

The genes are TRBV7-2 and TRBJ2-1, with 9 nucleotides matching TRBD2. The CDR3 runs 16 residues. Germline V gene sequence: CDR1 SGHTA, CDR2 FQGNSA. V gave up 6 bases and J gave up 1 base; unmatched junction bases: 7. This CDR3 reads CASSPLSGRSYNEQFF. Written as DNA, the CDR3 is TGTGCCAGCAGTCCCCTTAGCGGGAGATCCTACAATGAGCAGTTCTTC.

The DNA for the CDR3 is TGCAGCGGTACAGCTGTAGGCTATGGCTACACCTTC. Translation gives CSGTAVGYGYTF. The rearrangement uses TRBV29-1 and TRBJ1-2; D gene uncertain. Trimming left V 7 bases short and J 4 bases short, with 13 bases between. The length of the CDR3 is 12 residues. Germline lookup yields CDR1 SQVTM and CDR2 ANQGSEA. The whole variable domain, filled in from reference TRBV29-1 and TRBJ1-2, reads SAVISQKPSRDICQRGTSLTIQCQVDSQVTMMFWYRQQPGQSLTLIATANQGSEATYESGFVIDKFPISRPNLTFSTLTVSNMSPEDSSIYLCSGTAVGYGYTFGSGTRLTVV.

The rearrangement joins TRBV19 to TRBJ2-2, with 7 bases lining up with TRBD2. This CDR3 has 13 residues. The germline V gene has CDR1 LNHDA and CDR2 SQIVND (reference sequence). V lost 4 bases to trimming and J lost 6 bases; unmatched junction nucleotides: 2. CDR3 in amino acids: CASSTAGAGELFF. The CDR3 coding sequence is TGTGCCAGTAGTACCGCGGGAGCCGGGGAGCTGTTTTTT.

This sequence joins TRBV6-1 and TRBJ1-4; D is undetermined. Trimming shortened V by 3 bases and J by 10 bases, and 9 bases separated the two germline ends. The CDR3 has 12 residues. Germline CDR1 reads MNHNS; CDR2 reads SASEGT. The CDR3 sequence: CASSDDVGKLFF. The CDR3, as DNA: TGTGCCAGCAGTGACGACGTGGGAAAACTGTTTTTT.

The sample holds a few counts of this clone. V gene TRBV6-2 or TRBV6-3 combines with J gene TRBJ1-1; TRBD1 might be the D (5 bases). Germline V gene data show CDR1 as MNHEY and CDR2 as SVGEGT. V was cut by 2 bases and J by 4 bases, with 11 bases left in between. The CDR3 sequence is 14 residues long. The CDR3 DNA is TGTGCCAGCAGTTACATGGGGCTCGGCACTGAAGCTTTCTTT. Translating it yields CASSYMGLGTEAFF.

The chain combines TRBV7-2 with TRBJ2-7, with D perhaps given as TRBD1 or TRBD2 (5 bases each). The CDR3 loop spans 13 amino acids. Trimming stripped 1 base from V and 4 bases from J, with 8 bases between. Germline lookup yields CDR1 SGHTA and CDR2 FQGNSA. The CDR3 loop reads CASSLDRRYEQYF. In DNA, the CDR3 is TGTGCCAGCAGCTTAGACAGGAGGTACGAGCAGTACTTC.